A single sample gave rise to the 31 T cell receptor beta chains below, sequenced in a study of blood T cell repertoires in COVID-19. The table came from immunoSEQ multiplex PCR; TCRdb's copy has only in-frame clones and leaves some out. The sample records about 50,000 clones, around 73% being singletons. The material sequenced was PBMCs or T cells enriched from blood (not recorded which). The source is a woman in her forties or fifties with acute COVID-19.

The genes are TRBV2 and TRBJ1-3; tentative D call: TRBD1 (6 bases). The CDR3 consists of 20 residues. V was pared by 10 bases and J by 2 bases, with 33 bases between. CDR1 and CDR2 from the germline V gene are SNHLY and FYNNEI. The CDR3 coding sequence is TGTGCCACCAAAACGCCGGGGGGGGGCGCGATTCCCTCCCCTGGAAACACCATATATTTT. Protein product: CATKTPGGGAIPSPGNTIYF.

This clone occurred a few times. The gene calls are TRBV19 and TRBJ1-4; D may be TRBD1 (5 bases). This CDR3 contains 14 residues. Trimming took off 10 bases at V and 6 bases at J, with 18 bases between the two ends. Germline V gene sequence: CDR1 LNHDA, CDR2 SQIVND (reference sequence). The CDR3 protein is CATTSGGLDEKLFF. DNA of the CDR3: TGTGCCACTACTTCGGGGGGGTTAGATGAAAAACTGTTTTTT. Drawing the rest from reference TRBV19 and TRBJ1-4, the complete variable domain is DGGITQSPKYLFRKEGQNVTLSCEQNLNHDAMYWYRQDPGQGLRLIYYSQIVNDFQKGDIAEGYSVSREKKESFPLTVTSAQKNPTAFYLCATTSGGLDEKLFFGSGTQLSVL.

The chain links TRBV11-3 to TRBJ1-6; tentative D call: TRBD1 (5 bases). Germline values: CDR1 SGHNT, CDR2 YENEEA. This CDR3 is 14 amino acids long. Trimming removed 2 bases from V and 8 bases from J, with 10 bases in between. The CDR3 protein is CASSLSGGDSPLHF. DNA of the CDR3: TGTGCCAGCAGCTTATCTGGAGGGGATTCACCCCTCCACTTT. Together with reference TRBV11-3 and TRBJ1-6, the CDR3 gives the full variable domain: EAGVVQSPRYKIIEKKQPVAFWCNPISGHNTLYWYLQNLGQGPELLIRYENEEAVDDSQLPKDRFSAERLKGVDSTLKIQPAELGDSAVYLCASSLSGGDSPLHFGNGTRLTVT.

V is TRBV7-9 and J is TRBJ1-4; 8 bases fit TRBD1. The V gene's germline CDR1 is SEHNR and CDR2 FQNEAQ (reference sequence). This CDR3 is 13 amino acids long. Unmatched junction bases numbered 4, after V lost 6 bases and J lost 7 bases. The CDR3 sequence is CASRTGGGEKLFF. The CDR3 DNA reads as TGTGCCAGCAGAACAGGGGGAGGTGAAAAACTGTTTTTT.

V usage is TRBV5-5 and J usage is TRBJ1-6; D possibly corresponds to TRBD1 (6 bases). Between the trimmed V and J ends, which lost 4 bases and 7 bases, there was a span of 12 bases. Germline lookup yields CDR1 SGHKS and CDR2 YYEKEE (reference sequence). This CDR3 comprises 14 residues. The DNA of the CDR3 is TGTGCCAGCAGCCCACAGGGTGGGAATTCACCCCTCCACTTT. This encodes CASSPQGGNSPLHF.

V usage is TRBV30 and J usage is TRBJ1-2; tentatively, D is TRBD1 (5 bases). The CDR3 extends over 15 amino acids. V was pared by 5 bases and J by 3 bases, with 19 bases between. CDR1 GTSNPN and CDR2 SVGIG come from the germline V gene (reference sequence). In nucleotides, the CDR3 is TGTGCCTGGCAGGATCCCGGACGGGGGGACTATGGCTACACCTTC. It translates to CAWQDPGRGDYGYTF.

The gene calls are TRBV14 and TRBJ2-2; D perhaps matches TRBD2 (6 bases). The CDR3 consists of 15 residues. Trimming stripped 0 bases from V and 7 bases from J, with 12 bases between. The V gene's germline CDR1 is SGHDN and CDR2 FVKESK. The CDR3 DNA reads TGTGCCAGCAGCCAAGAGTCGGGGGTGGTCGGGGAGCTGTTTTTT. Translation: CASSQESGVVGELFF.

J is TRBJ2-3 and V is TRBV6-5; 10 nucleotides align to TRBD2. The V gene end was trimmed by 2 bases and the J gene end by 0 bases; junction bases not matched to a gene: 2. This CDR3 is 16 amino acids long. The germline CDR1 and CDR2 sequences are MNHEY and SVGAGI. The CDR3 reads CASSYRLAGSTDTQYF. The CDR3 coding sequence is TGTGCCAGCAGTTACCGACTAGCGGGTAGCACAGATACGCAGTATTTT.

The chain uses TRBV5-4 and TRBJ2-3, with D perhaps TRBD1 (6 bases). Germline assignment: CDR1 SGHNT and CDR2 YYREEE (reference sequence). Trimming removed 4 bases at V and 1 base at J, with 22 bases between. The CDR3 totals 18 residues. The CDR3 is CASSRGIGGLRGTDTQYF. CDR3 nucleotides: TGTGCCAGCAGCAGGGGGATTGGGGGCCTGCGGGGCACAGATACGCAGTATTTT.

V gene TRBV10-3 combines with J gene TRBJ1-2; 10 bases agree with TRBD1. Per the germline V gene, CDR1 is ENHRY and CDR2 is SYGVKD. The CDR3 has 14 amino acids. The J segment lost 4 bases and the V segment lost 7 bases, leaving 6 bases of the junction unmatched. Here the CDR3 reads CAIKGTGAPYGYTF. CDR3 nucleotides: TGTGCCATCAAGGGGACAGGGGCACCCTATGGCTACACCTTC.

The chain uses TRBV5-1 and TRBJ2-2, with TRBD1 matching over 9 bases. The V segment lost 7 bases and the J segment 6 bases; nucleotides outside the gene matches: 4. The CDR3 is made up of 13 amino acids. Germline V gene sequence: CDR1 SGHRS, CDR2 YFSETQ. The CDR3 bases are TGCGCCAGCGACAGGGGGAGATCCGGGGAGCTGTTTTTT. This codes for CASDRGRSGELFF.

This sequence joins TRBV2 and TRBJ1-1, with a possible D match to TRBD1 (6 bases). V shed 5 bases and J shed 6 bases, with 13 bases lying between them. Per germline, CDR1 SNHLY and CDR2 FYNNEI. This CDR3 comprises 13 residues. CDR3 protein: CASSRTAEAEAFF. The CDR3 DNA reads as TGTGCCAGCAGTCGGACAGCTGAGGCTGAAGCTTTCTTT.

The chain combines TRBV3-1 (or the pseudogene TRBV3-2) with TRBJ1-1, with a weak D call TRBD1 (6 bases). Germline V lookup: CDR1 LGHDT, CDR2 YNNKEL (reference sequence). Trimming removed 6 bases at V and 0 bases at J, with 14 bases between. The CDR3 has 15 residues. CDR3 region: CASRLRTALNTEAFF. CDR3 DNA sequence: TGTGCCAGCAGACTTCGGACAGCTTTGAACACTGAAGCTTTCTTT.

The CDR3 DNA follows: TGTGCCAGCAGCTACTTGAACACTGAAGCTTTCTTT. It translates to CASSYLNTEAFF. V is TRBV2 and J is TRBJ1-1; D is uncertain. The CDR3 extends over 12 amino acids. The V end was cut by 6 bases, the J end by 0 bases, with 5 bases between. Looked up from germline, CDR1 is SNHLY and CDR2 is FYNNEI.

CDR3 DNA sequence: TGTGCCAGCAGTGGAGGGAATAGCAATCAGCCCCAGCATTTT. Translation gives CASSGGNSNQPQHF. The chain links TRBV2 to TRBJ1-5, with D uncertain. Germline CDR1 SNHLY, CDR2 FYNNEI. With 4 bases removed from V and 0 bases from J, the gap between germline ends came to 7 bases. The CDR3 length is 14 residues.

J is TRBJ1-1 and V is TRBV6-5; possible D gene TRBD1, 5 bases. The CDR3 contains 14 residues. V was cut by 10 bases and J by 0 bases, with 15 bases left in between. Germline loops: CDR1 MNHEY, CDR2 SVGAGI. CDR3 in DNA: TGTGCCATTCGGAGTGCAGGGATGAACACTGAAGCTTTCTTT. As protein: CAIRSAGMNTEAFF.

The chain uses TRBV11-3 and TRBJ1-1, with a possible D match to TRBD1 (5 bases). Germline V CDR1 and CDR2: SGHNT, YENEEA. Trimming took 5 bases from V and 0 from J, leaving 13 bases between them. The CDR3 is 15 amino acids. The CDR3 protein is CASSRDSYMNTEAFF. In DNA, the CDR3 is TGTGCCAGCAGCCGCGACAGCTACATGAACACTGAAGCTTTCTTT.

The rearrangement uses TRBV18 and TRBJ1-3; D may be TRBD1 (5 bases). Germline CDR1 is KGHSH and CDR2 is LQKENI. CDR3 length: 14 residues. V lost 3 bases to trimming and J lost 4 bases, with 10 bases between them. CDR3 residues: CASSPPGLGNTIYF. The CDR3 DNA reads TGTGCCAGCTCACCGCCAGGGTTGGGAAACACCATATATTTT.

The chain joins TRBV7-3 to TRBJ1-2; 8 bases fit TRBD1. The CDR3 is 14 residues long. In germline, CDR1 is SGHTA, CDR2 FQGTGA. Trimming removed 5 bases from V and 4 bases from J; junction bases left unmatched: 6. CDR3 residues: CASSPRQGSYGYTF. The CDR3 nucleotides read TGTGCCAGCAGCCCCCGACAGGGGAGCTATGGCTACACCTTC.

Here the CDR3 reads CASSWGRGDGYTF. Written as DNA, the CDR3 is TGTGCCAGCAGCTGGGGCAGGGGCGATGGCTACACCTTC. This chain uses TRBV5-6 with TRBJ1-2; weak D call: TRBD1 (6 bases). Trimming removed 3 bases at V and 6 bases at J, with 12 bases between. The CDR3 has 13 residues. CDR1 and CDR2 from the germline V gene are SGHDT and YYEEEE.

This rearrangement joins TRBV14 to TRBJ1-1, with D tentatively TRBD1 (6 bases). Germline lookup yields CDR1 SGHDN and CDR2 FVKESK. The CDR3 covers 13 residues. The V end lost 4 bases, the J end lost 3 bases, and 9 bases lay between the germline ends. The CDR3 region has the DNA TGTGCCAGCAGCCTCAACAGGGACACTGAAGCTTTCTTT. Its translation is CASSLNRDTEAFF.

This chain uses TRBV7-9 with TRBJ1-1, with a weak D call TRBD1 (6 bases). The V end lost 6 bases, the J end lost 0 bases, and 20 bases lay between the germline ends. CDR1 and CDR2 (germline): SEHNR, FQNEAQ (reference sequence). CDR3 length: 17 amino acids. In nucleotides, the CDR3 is TGTGCCAGCAGGCCATGGGTTGGGGGCGACATGAACACTGAAGCTTTCTTT. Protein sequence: CASRPWVGGDMNTEAFF. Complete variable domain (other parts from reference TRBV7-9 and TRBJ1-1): DTGVSQNPRHKITKRGQNVTFRCDPISEHNRLYWYRQTLGQGPEFLTYFQNEAQLEKSRLLSDRFSAERPKGSFSTLEIQRTEQGDSAMYLCASRPWVGGDMNTEAFFGQGTRLTVV.

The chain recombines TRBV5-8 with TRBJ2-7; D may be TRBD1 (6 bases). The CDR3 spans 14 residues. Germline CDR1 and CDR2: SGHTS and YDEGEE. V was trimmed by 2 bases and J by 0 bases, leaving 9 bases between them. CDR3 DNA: TGTGCCAGCAGCTTCCAGACAGGCTCCTACGAGCAGTACTTC. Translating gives CASSFQTGSYEQYF.

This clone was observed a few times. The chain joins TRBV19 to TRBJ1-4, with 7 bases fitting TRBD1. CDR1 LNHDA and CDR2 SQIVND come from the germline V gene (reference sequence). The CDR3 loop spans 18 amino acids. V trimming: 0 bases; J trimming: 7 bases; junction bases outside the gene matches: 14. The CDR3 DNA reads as TGTGCCAGTAGTATAGATCCGGCGAAAAGACAGGGTGGTGAAAAACTGTTTTTT. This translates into CASSIDPAKRQGGEKLFF.

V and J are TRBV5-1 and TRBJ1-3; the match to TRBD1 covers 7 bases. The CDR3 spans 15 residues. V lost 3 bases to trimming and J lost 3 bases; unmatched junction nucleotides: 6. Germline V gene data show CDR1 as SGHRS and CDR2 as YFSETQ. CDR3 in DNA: TGCGCCAGCAGCTCCATGACAGGGCTTGGAAACACCATATATTTT. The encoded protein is CASSSMTGLGNTIYF.

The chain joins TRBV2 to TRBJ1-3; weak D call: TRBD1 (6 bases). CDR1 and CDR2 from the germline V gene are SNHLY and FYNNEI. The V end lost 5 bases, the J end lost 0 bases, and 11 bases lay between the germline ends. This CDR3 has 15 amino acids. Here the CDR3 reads CASSIQGVSGNTIYF. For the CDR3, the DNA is TGTGCCAGCAGTATACAGGGCGTCTCTGGAAACACCATATATTTT.

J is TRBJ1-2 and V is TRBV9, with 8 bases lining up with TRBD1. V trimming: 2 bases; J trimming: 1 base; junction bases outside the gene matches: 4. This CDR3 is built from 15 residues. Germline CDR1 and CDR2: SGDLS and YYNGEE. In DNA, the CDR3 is TGTGCCAGCAGCGTGGCAGGGGGCTTTAACTATGGCTACACCTTC. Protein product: CASSVAGGFNYGYTF.

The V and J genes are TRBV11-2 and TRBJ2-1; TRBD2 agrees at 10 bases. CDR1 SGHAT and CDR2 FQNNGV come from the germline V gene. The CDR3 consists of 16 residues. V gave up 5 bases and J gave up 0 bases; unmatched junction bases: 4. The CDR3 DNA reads TGTGCCAGCAGCCCAATAGCGGGGGGCTCCTACAATGAGCAGTTCTTC. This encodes CASSPIAGGSYNEQFF. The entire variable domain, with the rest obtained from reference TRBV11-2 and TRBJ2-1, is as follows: EAGVAQSPRYKIIEKRQSVAFWCNPISGHATLYWYQQILGQGPKLLIQFQNNGVVDDSQLPKDRFSAERLKGVDSTLKIQPAKLEDSAVYLCASSPIAGGSYNEQFFGPGTRLTVL.

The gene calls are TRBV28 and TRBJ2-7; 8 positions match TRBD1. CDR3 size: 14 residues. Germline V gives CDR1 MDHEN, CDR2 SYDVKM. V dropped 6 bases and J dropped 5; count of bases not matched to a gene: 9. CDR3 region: CASRPRTGRNEQYF. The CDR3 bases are TGTGCCAGCAGACCTAGGACAGGGAGGAACGAGCAGTACTTC.

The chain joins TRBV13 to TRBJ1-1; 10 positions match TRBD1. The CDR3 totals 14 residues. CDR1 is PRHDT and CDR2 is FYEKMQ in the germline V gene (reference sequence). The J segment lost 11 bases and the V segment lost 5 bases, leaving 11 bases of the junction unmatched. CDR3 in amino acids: CASSADRGPVDAFF. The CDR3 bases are TGTGCCAGCAGCGCCGACAGGGGGCCGGTCGACGCTTTCTTT.

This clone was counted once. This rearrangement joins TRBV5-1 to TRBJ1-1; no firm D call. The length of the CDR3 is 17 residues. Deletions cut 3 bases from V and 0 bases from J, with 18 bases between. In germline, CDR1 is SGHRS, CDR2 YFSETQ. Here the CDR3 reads CASSSGIGFELNTEAFF. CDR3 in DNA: TGCGCCAGCAGCTCCGGGATTGGTTTCGAGTTGAACACTGAAGCTTTCTTT.